The 26 T cell receptor beta chains below come from one sample, sequenced in a study of PD-1 blockade in classical Hodgkin lymphoma. Each of the patients experienced relapse following autologous stem cell transplantation, and their brentuximab vedotin exposure differed. The method was immunoSEQ multiplex PCR; TCRdb's version includes in-frame clones alone and lacks a portion of them. The repertoire includes about 37,000 clones, just over 75% of them detected once, and roughly 15% sits in the top ten. The sample in question was peripheral blood mononuclear cells (PBMCs), obtained before the second cycle of nivolumab. The source is a human donor with classical Hodgkin lymphoma.

V and J are TRBV7-2 and TRBJ1-1; TRBD1 might be the D (6 bases). Germline values: CDR1 SGHTA, CDR2 FQGNSA. The V end was cut by 0 bases, the J end by 3 bases, with 14 bases between. This CDR3 has 16 amino acids. CDR3 coding DNA: TGTGCCAGCAGCTTAGCGGGGGCGCTTCGGGACACTGAAGCTTTCTTT. It translates to CASSLAGALRDTEAFF.

The chain uses TRBV6-5 and TRBJ2-3; D gene unclear. This CDR3 region has 16 residues. Trimming removed 0 bases from V and 2 bases from J, with 12 bases in between. Germline lookup yields CDR1 MNHEY and CDR2 SVGAGI. CDR3 in DNA: TGTGCCAGCAGTTACTCGACGTCGACACTCACAGATACGCAGTATTTT. It is translated as CASSYSTSTLTDTQYF.

The J gene is TRBJ2-1, the V gene TRBV7-9; 9 positions agree with TRBD2. The ends lost 7 bases at V and 0 bases at J; junction bases unmatched: 10. In germline, CDR1 is SEHNR, CDR2 FQNEAQ (reference sequence). The CDR3 is 17 residues long. The CDR3 DNA follows: TGTGCCAGCAAGGGACTAGCTACAGAGAGCTCCTACAATGAGCAGTTCTTC. Residues: CASKGLATESSYNEQFF.

The gene calls are TRBV6-1 and TRBJ1-5; 9 nucleotides match TRBD1. Germline-derived CDR1 and CDR2 are MNHNS and SASEGT. The CDR3 loop spans 14 amino acids. The J segment lost 4 bases and the V segment lost 11 bases, leaving 9 bases of the junction unmatched. The CDR3 is CASVVGTGNQPQHF. CDR3 nucleotide sequence: TGTGCCTCTGTGGTAGGGACAGGGAATCAGCCCCAGCATTTT.

The chain is built from TRBV2 and TRBJ1-1; maybe TRBD1 (5 bases). Trimming left V 7 bases short and J 5 bases short, with 14 bases between. The length of the CDR3 is 13 residues. CDR1 and CDR2 from the germline V gene are SNHLY and FYNNEI. CDR3 residues: CASKMGGKTEAFF. The CDR3 region has the DNA TGTGCCAGCAAAATGGGGGGGAAGACTGAAGCTTTCTTT.

The rearrangement links TRBV10-3 to TRBJ2-2; D is unclear. The germline V and J ends were trimmed by 6 bases and 4 bases, with 9 bases remaining between them. The germline gives CDR1 ENHRY, CDR2 SYGVKD. The CDR3 runs to 13 residues. The CDR3 sequence is CAIRVSGTGELFF. Here the CDR3 DNA reads TGTGCCATCAGGGTTTCGGGCACCGGGGAGCTGTTTTTT.

This clone was detected once. V usage is TRBV10-3 and J usage is TRBJ1-1; D call uncertain. Germline-derived CDR1 and CDR2 are ENHRY and SYGVKD. The length of the CDR3 is 17 residues. With 2 bases removed from V and 0 bases from J, the gap between germline ends came to 16 bases. The CDR3 DNA follows: TGTGCCATCAGTGAGGCAGCGGAATTCTGGATGAACACTGAAGCTTTCTTT. The encoded protein is CAISEAAEFWMNTEAFF.

The V call is TRBV5-1, the J call TRBJ2-7; perhaps TRBD1 as D (6 bases). The CDR3 extends over 15 amino acids. V lost 0 bases, J lost 4 bases, and 14 bases lay in between. CDR1 is SGHRS, CDR2 YFSETQ, per germline. The CDR3 region is CASSLGPGHLYEQYF. The CDR3 DNA follows: TGCGCCAGCAGCTTGGGGCCGGGACATTTATACGAGCAGTACTTC.

This clone occurred once. The chain uses TRBV7-2 and TRBJ2-7; 13 bases fit TRBD2. The CDR3 has 15 residues. The V gene's germline CDR1 is SGHTA and CDR2 FQGNSA. Losses at the gene ends were 5 bases for V and 3 bases for J; bases not matched to a gene: 4. CDR3 region: CASSLTSGGDYEQYF. The CDR3 DNA follows: TGTGCCAGCAGCCTCACTAGCGGGGGGGACTACGAGCAGTACTTC.

V gene TRBV7-6 combines with J gene TRBJ2-7; perhaps D is TRBD1 or TRBD2 (6 bases each). Germline V gene data show CDR1 as SGHVS and CDR2 as FNYEAQ. The CDR3 has 15 residues. Trimming pared 0 bases from V and 6 bases from J, leaving 15 bases between. CDR3 coding DNA: TGTGCCAGCAGCTTAGCGGGGGGCCCTACCCGCGAGCAGTACTTC. The encoded protein is CASSLAGGPTREQYF.

This clone was seen once. This chain links TRBV5-1 with TRBJ2-7; D unresolved. Trimming stripped 4 bases from V and 0 bases from J, with 11 bases between. CDR1 SGHRS and CDR2 YFSETQ come from the germline V gene. The CDR3 spans 14 residues. For the CDR3, the DNA is TGCGCCAGCAGCCTAACAGAGAACTCCTACGAGCAGTACTTC. Residues: CASSLTENSYEQYF.

This chain links TRBV4-1 with TRBJ1-2; D not resolved. Trimming pared 0 bases from V and 2 bases from J, leaving 10 bases between. The V gene's germline CDR1 is MGHRA and CDR2 YSYEKL. The CDR3 is 15 amino acids. The CDR3 sequence is CASSQDSGGNYGYTF. CDR3 DNA sequence: TGCGCCAGCAGCCAAGATTCTGGAGGGAACTATGGCTACACCTTC.

The V gene is TRBV19, the J gene TRBJ1-5, with D possibly matching TRBD1 (5 bases). The germline gives CDR1 LNHDA, CDR2 SQIVND (reference sequence). The CDR3 loop spans 14 amino acids. Trimming took 3 bases from V and 5 from J, leaving 11 bases between them. The chain's CDR3 is CASSMITQDQPQHF. The DNA of the CDR3 is TGTGCCAGTAGTATGATAACACAGGATCAGCCCCAGCATTTT.

The chain recombines TRBV27 with TRBJ2-5; no definite D call. The CDR3 contains 12 residues. Trimming stripped 3 bases from V and 5 bases from J, with 7 bases between. Germline loops: CDR1 MNHEY, CDR2 SMNVEV (reference sequence). The CDR3 region has the DNA TGTGCCAGCAGTTTCCACGGGGAGACCCAGTACTTC. Its protein product is CASSFHGETQYF.

The V and J genes are TRBV30 and TRBJ1-4, with D uncertain. Looked up from germline, CDR1 is GTSNPN and CDR2 is SVGIG (reference sequence). The CDR3 is 16 residues long. The V gene lost 1 base and the J gene lost 7 bases, with 19 bases spanning the gap. The CDR3 spells CAWSAPPGGLGEKLFF. The CDR3 nucleotides are TGTGCCTGGAGTGCCCCCCCCGGAGGCCTAGGTGAAAAACTGTTTTTT.

The chain is built from TRBV11-2 and TRBJ1-2, with 7 nucleotides matching TRBD1. The V segment lost 4 bases and the J segment 3 bases; nucleotides outside the gene matches: 5. The CDR3 sequence is 14 residues long. Germline V CDR1 and CDR2: SGHAT, FQNNGV. The CDR3 nucleotides read TGTGCCAGCAGCTGGCCCGGGACAGACTATGGCTACACCTTC. Translation gives CASSWPGTDYGYTF.

The V gene is TRBV7-8, the J gene TRBJ2-1, with TRBD2 matching over 12 bases. CDR3 size: 15 residues. CDR1 is SGHVS and CDR2 is FQNEAQ in the germline V gene. With V trimmed by 0 bases and J by 10 bases, 4 bases remained unmatched. The CDR3 is CASSLALAGGEEQFF. CDR3 DNA sequence: TGTGCCAGCAGCTTAGCTCTAGCGGGGGGGGAAGAGCAGTTCTTC.

This chain uses TRBV10-3 with TRBJ1-5; the match to TRBD1 covers 9 bases. This CDR3 has 18 amino acids. J was trimmed by 0 bases and V by 0 bases; bases with no gene match: 6. The V gene's germline CDR1 is ENHRY and CDR2 SYGVKD. The DNA of the CDR3 is TGTGCCATCAGTGAGTCGGACAGGGGCACATATAGCAATCAGCCCCAGCATTTT. Translated, it gives CAISESDRGTYSNQPQHF.

The chain uses TRBV9 and TRBJ2-1; 9 bases match TRBD2. Germline CDR1 reads SGDLS; CDR2 reads YYNGEE. There are 14 residues in the CDR3. Trimming at V came to 4 bases and at J to 9 bases, leaving 8 bases not matched to a gene. This CDR3 is CASSLISGGSEQFF. Written as DNA, the CDR3 is TGTGCCAGCAGCCTCATTAGCGGGGGCAGTGAGCAGTTCTTC.

This clone was observed a few times. This sequence joins TRBV11-2 and TRBJ2-1; D unresolved. Germline CDR1 SGHAT, CDR2 FQNNGV. This CDR3 region has 15 residues. Trimming pared 0 bases from V and 2 bases from J, leaving 8 bases between. The CDR3 spells CASSLDRTAYNEQFF. CDR3 nucleotides: TGTGCCAGCAGCTTAGATCGAACAGCCTACAATGAGCAGTTCTTC.

The J gene is TRBJ1-1, the V gene TRBV19; weak D call: TRBD1 (6 bases). V lost 4 bases and J lost 7, with 25 bases in between. The CDR3 sequence is 17 residues long. Germline CDR1 is LNHDA and CDR2 is SQIVND (reference sequence). CDR3 nucleotides: TGTGCCAGTAGTACCTTTGGGGGCGGACGGATAGGTAGTGAAGCTTTCTTT. It yields the protein CASSTFGGGRIGSEAFF.

The genes are TRBV25-1 and TRBJ2-5; TRBD2 matches 13 bases. The J segment lost 1 base and the V segment lost 3 bases, leaving 5 bases of the junction unmatched. CDR3 length equals 17 residues. Germline CDR1 and CDR2: MGHDK and SYGVNS. The CDR3 DNA reads as TGTGCCAGCAGTGATCTCCGACTAGCGGGGGGCCAAGAGACCCAGTACTTC. Amino acids: CASSDLRLAGGQETQYF.

The CDR3 sequence is CASSEYELAGARDQYF. The CDR3 DNA reads as TGTGCCAGCAGTGAATATGAACTAGCGGGGGCCCGGGACCAGTACTTC. This chain links TRBV6-1 with TRBJ2-5; 11 bases match TRBD2. Trimming cost V 2 bases and J 10 bases; bases outside gene matches: 12. CDR3 length: 16 amino acids. The germline gives CDR1 MNHNS, CDR2 SASEGT.

The chain uses TRBV27 and TRBJ2-7; 7 bases fit TRBD1. CDR3 length: 15 amino acids. Germline assignment: CDR1 MNHEY and CDR2 SMNVEV (reference sequence). The V and J ends lost 3 bases and 4 bases, in that order; junction bases with no gene match: 9. The DNA for the CDR3 is TGTGCCAGCAGTTTCGGCGCAGGGGGAAGTTACGAGCAGTACTTC. Translated: CASSFGAGGSYEQYF.

The CDR3: CASSGAPDRSSYNEQFF. In nucleotides, the CDR3 is TGTGCCAGCAGTGGGGCCCCGGACAGGAGCTCCTACAATGAGCAGTTCTTC. The gene calls are TRBV2 and TRBJ2-1; 7 nucleotides agree with TRBD1. The CDR3 is made up of 17 amino acids. Germline V CDR1 and CDR2: SNHLY, FYNNEI. Trimming removed 4 bases from V and 0 bases from J; junction bases left unmatched: 9.

The rearrangement uses TRBV27 and TRBJ2-3; 8 positions match TRBD1. V shed 0 bases, J shed 11 bases, and the junction held 4 bases outside the gene matches. CDR3 size: 13 residues. The germline gives CDR1 MNHEY, CDR2 SMNVEV (reference sequence). CDR3 sequence reads: CASSLSDRAWQYF. As DNA, the CDR3 is TGTGCCAGCAGTTTATCGGACAGGGCTTGGCAGTATTTT.